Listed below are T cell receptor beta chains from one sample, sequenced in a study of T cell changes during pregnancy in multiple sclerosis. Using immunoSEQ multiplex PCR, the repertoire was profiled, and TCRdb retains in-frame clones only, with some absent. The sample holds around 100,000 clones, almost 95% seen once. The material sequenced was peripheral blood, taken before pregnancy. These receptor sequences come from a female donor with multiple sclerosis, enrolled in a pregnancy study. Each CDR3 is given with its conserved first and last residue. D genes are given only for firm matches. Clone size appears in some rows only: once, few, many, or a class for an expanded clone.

CDR3 protein: CSVEDEAAGNTIYF
CDR3 DNA: TGCAGCGTTGAAGATGAGGCCGCTGGAAACACCATATATTTT
V gene: TRBV29-1
D gene: .
J gene: TRBJ1-3
clone size: .

CDR3 protein: CASSYYVSYNEQFF
CDR3 DNA: TGTGCCAGCAGTTACTACGTTAGCTACAATGAGCAGTTCTTC
V gene: TRBV6-6
D gene: .
J gene: TRBJ2-1
clone size: .

CDR3 protein: CASRYGELTEAFF
CDR3 DNA: TGCGCCAGCAGGTATGGAGAACTCACTGAAGCTTTCTTT
V gene: TRBV5-1
D gene: .
J gene: TRBJ1-1
clone size: .

CDR3 protein: CASSAGGSNTGELFF
CDR3 DNA: TGTGCCAGCAGTGCGGGGGGGTCGAACACCGGGGAGCTGTTTTTT
V gene: TRBV25-1
D gene: TRBD2
J gene: TRBJ2-2
clone size: .

CDR3 protein: CSVEDRHGTDTQYF
CDR3 DNA: TGCAGCGTTGAAGATCGACACGGCACAGATACGCAGTATTTT
V gene: TRBV29-1
D gene: .
J gene: TRBJ2-3
clone size: .

CDR3 protein: CASSEALRRVRSNQPQHF
CDR3 DNA: TGTGCCAGCAGTGAAGCGCTAAGGAGGGTTAGGAGCAATCAGCCCCAGCATTTT
V gene: TRBV2
D gene: .
J gene: TRBJ1-5
clone size: .

CDR3 protein: CASSGTVQETQYF
CDR3 DNA: TGTGCCAGCAGCGGGACAGTCCAAGAGACCCAGTACTTC
V gene: TRBV6-1
D gene: TRBD1
J gene: TRBJ2-5
clone size: .

CDR3 protein: CASSLSGTGVQPQHF
CDR3 DNA: TGTGCCAGCAGTTTAAGCGGGACAGGGGTTCAGCCCCAGCATTTT
V gene: TRBV28
D gene: TRBD1
J gene: TRBJ1-5
clone size: .

CDR3 protein: CASSYTGQGPYEQYF
CDR3 DNA: TGTGCCAGCAGCTATACAGGACAGGGCCCCTACGAGCAGTACTTC
V gene: TRBV13
D gene: TRBD1
J gene: TRBJ2-7
clone size: .

CDR3 protein: CASSRTGKYEQYF
CDR3 DNA: TGTGCCAGCAGCCGGACAGGGAAGTACGAGCAGTACTTC
V gene: TRBV7-9
D gene: TRBD1
J gene: TRBJ2-7
clone size: .

CDR3 protein: CASSPKERSGRAGNEQFF
CDR3 DNA: TGTGCCAGCAGCCCAAAGGAGCGTAGCGGGAGGGCTGGGAATGAGCAGTTCTTC
V gene: TRBV7-8
D gene: TRBD2
J gene: TRBJ2-1
clone size: many

CDR3 protein: CASSLSGRGQETQYF
CDR3 DNA: TGTGCCAGCAGTTTAAGCGGGAGGGGCCAAGAGACCCAGTACTTC
V gene: TRBV27
D gene: TRBD2
J gene: TRBJ2-5
clone size: .

CDR3 protein: CASSSWPLNTEAFF
CDR3 DNA: TGTGCCAGCAGCTCCTGGCCTTTGAACACTGAAGCTTTCTTT
V gene: TRBV5-4
D gene: .
J gene: TRBJ1-1
clone size: .

CDR3 protein: CASSLLGWSGTSPEQYF
CDR3 DNA: TGTGCCAGCAGTTTATTAGGGTGGAGCGGGACGAGTCCCGAGCAGTACTTC
V gene: TRBV28
D gene: TRBD2
J gene: TRBJ2-7
clone size: .

CDR3 protein: CSVPGMGQETQYF
CDR3 DNA: TGCAGCGTCCCCGGGATGGGACAAGAGACCCAGTACTTC
V gene: TRBV29-1
D gene: .
J gene: TRBJ2-5
clone size: once

CDR3 protein: CSVDGGQGYYNEQFF
CDR3 DNA: TGCAGCGTTGACGGCGGCCAGGGGTATTACAATGAGCAGTTCTTC
V gene: TRBV29-1
D gene: .
J gene: TRBJ2-1
clone size: .

CDR3 protein: CASSQTSGYNEQFF
CDR3 DNA: TGTGCCAGTAGTCAGACTAGCGGATACAATGAGCAGTTCTTC
V gene: TRBV19
D gene: TRBD2
J gene: TRBJ2-1
clone size: .

CDR3 protein: CASSGLRTSGALETQYF
CDR3 DNA: TGTGCCAGCAGCGGCCTACGGACTAGCGGGGCCCTGGAGACCCAGTACTTC
V gene: TRBV25-1
D gene: TRBD2
J gene: TRBJ2-5
clone size: .

CDR3 protein: CASTAQRASYNEQFF
CDR3 DNA: TGTGCCAGCACGGCCCAGCGGGCGTCCTACAATGAGCAGTTCTTC
V gene: TRBV2
D gene: .
J gene: TRBJ2-1
clone size: .

CDR3 protein: CASSVASSRNTGELFF
CDR3 DNA: TGTGCCAGCAGCGTAGCGTCTAGCCGAAACACCGGGGAGCTGTTTTTT
V gene: TRBV9
D gene: .
J gene: TRBJ2-2
clone size: .

CDR3 protein: CASSLAAWEDEQYF
CDR3 DNA: TGTGCCAGCAGCTTAGCTGCGTGGGAGGACGAGCAGTACTTC
V gene: TRBV7-7
D gene: .
J gene: TRBJ2-7
clone size: .

CDR3 protein: CASSMSRGNQPQHF
CDR3 DNA: TGTGCCAGTAGTATGTCCAGGGGCAATCAGCCCCAGCATTTT
V gene: TRBV19
D gene: .
J gene: TRBJ1-5
clone size: .

CDR3 protein: CASSLSVVQPQHF
CDR3 DNA: TGTGCCAGCAGTTTATCTGTTGTACAGCCCCAGCATTTT
V gene: TRBV27
D gene: .
J gene: TRBJ1-5
clone size: .

CDR3 protein: CAISGEESYNEQFF
CDR3 DNA: TGTGCCATCAGTGGGGAGGAGTCCTACAATGAGCAGTTCTTC
V gene: TRBV10-3
D gene: .
J gene: TRBJ2-1
clone size: .

CDR3 protein: CASSRGQSSSYEQYF
CDR3 DNA: TGTGCCAGCAGCCGCGGACAGTCTAGCTCCTACGAGCAGTACTTC
V gene: TRBV5-4
D gene: .
J gene: TRBJ2-7
clone size: .

CDR3 protein: CASSQELREGGETQYF
CDR3 DNA: TGCGCCAGCAGCCAAGAATTACGGGAGGGCGGCGAGACCCAGTACTTC
V gene: TRBV4-1
D gene: TRBD2
J gene: TRBJ2-5
clone size: .